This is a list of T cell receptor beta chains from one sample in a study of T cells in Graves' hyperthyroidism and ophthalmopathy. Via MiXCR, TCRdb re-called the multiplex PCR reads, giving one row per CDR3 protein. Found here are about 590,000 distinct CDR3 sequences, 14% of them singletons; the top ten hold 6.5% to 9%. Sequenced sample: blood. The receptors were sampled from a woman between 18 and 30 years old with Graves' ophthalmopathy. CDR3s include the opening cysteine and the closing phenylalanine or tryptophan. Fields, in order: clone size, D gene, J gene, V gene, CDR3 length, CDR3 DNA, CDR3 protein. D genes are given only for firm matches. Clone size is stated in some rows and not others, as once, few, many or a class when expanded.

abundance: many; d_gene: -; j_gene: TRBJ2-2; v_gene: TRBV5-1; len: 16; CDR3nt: TGCGCCAGCAGCTTGGTGGTAGCGTCCAACACCGGGGAGCTGTTTTTT; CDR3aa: CASSLVVASNTGELFF
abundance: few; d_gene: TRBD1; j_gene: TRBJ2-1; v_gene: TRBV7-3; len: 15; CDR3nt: TGTGCCAGCAGCTTAGGGGGACAGGGACTCAATGAGCAGTTCTTC; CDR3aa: CASSLGGQGLNEQFF
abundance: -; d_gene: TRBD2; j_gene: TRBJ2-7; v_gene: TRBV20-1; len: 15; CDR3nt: TGCAGTGCTAGAGGGGGCGGGAGGTGGTATCACGAGCAGTACTTC; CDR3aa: CSARGGGRWYHEQYF
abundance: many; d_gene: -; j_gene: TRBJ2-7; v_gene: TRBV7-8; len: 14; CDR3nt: TGTGCCAGCAGCCTCCGGGTGGGGTCCTACGAGCAGTACTTC; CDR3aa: CASSLRVGSYEQYF
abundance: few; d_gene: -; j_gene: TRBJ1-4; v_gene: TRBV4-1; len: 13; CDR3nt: TGCGCCAGCAGCCCCCTCACGAGGGAAAAACTGTTTTTT; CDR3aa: CASSPLTREKLFF
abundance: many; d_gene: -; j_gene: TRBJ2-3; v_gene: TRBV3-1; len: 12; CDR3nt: TGTGCCAGCAGCCAAGATGCAAATACGCAGTATTTT; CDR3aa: CASSQDANTQYF
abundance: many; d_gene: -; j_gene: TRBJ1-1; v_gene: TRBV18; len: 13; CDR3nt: TGTGCCAGCTCACCGACCGAGGGCACTGAAGCTTTCTTT; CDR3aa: CASSPTEGTEAFF
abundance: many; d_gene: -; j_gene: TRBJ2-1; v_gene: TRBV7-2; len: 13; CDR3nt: TGTGCCAGCAGCTTAGTAGGTGGCGATGAGCAGTTCTTC; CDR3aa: CASSLVGGDEQFF
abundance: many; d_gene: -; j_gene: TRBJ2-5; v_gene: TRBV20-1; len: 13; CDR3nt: TGCAGTGCTTCCTCGGACGGCCTGGAGACCCAGTACTTC; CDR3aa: CSASSDGLETQYF
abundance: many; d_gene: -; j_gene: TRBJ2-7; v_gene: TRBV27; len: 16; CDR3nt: TGTGCCAGCAGTTCCTCAGGGTCTTCATCCTCCTACGAGCAGTACTTC; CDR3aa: CASSSSGSSSSYEQYF
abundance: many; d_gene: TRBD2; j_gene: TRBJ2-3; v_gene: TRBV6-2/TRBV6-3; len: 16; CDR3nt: TGTGCCAGCCTATCCCGCCGTAGCGGGAGTATCGGTACGCAGTATTTT; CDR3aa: CASLSRRSGSIGTQYF
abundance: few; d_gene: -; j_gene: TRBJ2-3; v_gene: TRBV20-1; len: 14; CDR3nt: TGCAGTGCTAGAGATCGGAAGGGCACAGATACGCAGTATTTT; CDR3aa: CSARDRKGTDTQYF
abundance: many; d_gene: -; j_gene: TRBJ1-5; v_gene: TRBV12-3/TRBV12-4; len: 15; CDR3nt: TGTGCCAGCAGTTTACGGGGACGGGGCAATCAGCCCCAGCATTTT; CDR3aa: CASSLRGRGNQPQHF
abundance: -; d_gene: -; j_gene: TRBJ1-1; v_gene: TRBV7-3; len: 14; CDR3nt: TGTGCCAGCAGCTTAATTCCGGTGAACACTGAAGCTTTCTTT; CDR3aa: CASSLIPVNTEAFF
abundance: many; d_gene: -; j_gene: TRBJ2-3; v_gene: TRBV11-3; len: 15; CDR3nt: TGTGCCAGCAGCTCCCGAACTAGCCCCACAGATACGCAGTATTTT; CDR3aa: CASSSRTSPTDTQYF
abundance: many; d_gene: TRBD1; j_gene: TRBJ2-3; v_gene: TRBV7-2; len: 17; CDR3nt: TGTGCCAGCAGCCCCGGCAGGGGGACAGGGAACACAGATACGCAGTATTTT; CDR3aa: CASSPGRGTGNTDTQYF
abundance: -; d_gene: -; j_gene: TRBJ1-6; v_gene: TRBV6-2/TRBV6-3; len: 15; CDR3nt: TGTGCCAGCAGTGAATTGTCTCGGTATAATTCACCCCTCCACTTT; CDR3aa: CASSELSRYNSPLHF
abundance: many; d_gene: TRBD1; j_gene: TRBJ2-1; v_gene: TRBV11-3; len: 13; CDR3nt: TGTGCCAGCAGCTCGATACAGGGGAATGAGCAGTTCTTC; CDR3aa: CASSSIQGNEQFF
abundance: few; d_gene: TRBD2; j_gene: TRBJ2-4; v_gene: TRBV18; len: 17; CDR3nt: TGTGCCAGCTCACCACGTAGCGGGAGTTGGCAAGAAAACATTCAGTACTTC; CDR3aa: CASSPRSGSWQENIQYF
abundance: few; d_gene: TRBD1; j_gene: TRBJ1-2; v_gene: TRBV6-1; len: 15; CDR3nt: TGTGCCAGCAGTGGCGGGACAGGGTTTTTGTATGGCTACACCTTC; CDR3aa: CASSGGTGFLYGYTF
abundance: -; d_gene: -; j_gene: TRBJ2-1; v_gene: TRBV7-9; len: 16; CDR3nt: TGTGCCAGCAGCACAGGGAACAACCCCTCCTACAATGAGCAGTTCTTC; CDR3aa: CASSTGNNPSYNEQFF
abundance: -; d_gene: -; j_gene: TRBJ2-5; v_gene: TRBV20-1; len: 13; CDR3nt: TGCAGTGCTAGTTTGTCAGGGAAAGAGACCCAGTACTTC; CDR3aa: CSASLSGKETQYF
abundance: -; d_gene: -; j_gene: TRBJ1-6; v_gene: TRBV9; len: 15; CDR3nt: TGTGCCAGCAGCGAAAGGGTTACCTATAATTCACCCCTCCACTTT; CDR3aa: CASSERVTYNSPLHF
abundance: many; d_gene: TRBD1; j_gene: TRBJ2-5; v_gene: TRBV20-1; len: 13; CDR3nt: TGCAGTGCTCCCAGACAGGGGGAGGAGACCCAGTACTTC; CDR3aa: CSAPRQGEETQYF
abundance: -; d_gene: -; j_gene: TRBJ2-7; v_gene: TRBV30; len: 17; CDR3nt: TGTGCCTGGACCCTTGGGGAGGAGGGGGCGACCTCCGGCGAGCAGTACTTC; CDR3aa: CAWTLGEEGATSGEQYF
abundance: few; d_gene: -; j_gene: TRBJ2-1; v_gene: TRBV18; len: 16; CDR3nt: TGTGCCAGCTCACCAAGGGGCAGCAACTCCTACAATGAGCAGTTCTTC; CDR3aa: CASSPRGSNSYNEQFF
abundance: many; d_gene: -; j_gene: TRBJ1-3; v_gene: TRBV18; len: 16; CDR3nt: TGTGCCAGCTCACCTCCCGCAGCTTCCTCTGGAAACACCATATATTTT; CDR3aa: CASSPPAASSGNTIYF
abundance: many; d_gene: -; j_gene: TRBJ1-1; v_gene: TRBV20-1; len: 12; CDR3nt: TGCAGTGCCCCCAGGGTTGGCACTGAAGCTTTCTTT; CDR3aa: CSAPRVGTEAFF
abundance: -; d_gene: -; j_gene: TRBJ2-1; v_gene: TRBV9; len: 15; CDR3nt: TGTGCCAGCAGCGAAACCGGGACGCCGAACAATGAGCAGTTCTTC; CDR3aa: CASSETGTPNNEQFF
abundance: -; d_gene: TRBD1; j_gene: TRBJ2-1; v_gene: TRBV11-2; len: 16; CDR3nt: TGTGCCAGCAGCGCCGGGACAGAGAGTACCTACAATGAGCAGTTCTTC; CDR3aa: CASSAGTESTYNEQFF
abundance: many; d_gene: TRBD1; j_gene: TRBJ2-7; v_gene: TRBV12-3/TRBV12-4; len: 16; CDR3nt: TGTGCCAGCAGTTTAGTAGGGGCGACAGGGCCCTACGAGCAGTACTTC; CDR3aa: CASSLVGATGPYEQYF
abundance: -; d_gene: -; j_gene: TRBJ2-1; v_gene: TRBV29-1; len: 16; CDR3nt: TGCAGCGTTGAAGACCGCAGCGGGTACTCCTACAATGAGCAGTTCTTC; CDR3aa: CSVEDRSGYSYNEQFF
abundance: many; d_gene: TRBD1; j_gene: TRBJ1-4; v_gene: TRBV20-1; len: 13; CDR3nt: TGCAGTGCTTGGACAGGGGGCGATGAAAAACTGTTTTTT; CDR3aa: CSAWTGGDEKLFF
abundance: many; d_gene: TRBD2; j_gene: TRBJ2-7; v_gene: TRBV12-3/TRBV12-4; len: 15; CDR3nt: TGTGCCAGCAGGCAGACTAGCGGGAGCACCTACGAGCAGTACTTC; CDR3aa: CASRQTSGSTYEQYF
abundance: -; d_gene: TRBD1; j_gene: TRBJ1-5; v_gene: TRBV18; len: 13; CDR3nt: TGTGCCAGCTCACTTCGGACAGGGAAGACCCAGCATTTT; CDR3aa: CASSLRTGKTQHF
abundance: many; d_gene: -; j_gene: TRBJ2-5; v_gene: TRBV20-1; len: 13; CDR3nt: TGCAGTGCTAGACGGACCACCCCAGAGACCCAGTACTTC; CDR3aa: CSARRTTPETQYF
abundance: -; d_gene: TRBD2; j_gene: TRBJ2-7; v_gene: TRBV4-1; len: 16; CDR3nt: TGCGCCAGCAGCCCCCAGTGGACTAGCGCCCGGTACGAGCAGTACTTC; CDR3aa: CASSPQWTSARYEQYF
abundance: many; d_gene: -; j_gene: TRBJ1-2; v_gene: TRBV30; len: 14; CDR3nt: TGTGCCTGGAGCCGGACAGATCGGAGGTATGGCTACACCTTC; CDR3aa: CAWSRTDRRYGYTF
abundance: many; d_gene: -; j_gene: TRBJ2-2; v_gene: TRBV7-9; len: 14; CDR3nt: TGTGCCAGCAGCTCCGGGACCCTGGGGCGGGAGCTGTTTTTT; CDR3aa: CASSSGTLGRELFF